The 8 T cell receptor beta chains below were found in one sample sequenced in a study of T cell repertoires in aging, cancer and after chemotherapy. Peripheral blood genomic DNA, not sorted cells or RNA, was the template. TRB rearrangements spanning V, D and J were amplified using mixed TRB-A/B primers. Each CDR3 protein gets one entry after TCRdb re-called the multiplex PCR reads with MiXCR. The table has some 3,400 distinct CDR3 sequences, about 32% seen once. The specimen was blood. Receptors originate from a human donor in good health.

This chain connects TRBV7-2 to TRBJ2-5; D unresolved. The germline V gene encodes CDR1 SGHTA and CDR2 FQGNSA. This CDR3 has 16 amino acids. Trimming removed 1 base from V and 1 base from J, with 13 bases in between. CDR3 DNA: TGTGCCAGCAGCTTAGTAGGCCTAGTCAGCCAAGAGACCCAGTACTTC. It encodes CASSLVGLVSQETQYF.

V usage is TRBV29-1 and J usage is TRBJ1-2, with D unclear. Germline V gene sequence: CDR1 SQVTM, CDR2 ANQGSEA. Between the trimmed V and J ends, which lost 6 bases and 8 bases, there was a span of 19 bases. The CDR3 totals 13 residues. The chain's CDR3 is CSVDALGLRGYTF. In DNA, the CDR3 is TGCAGCGTCGACGCCTTAGGCTTACGAGGCTACACCTTC.

V and J are TRBV7-6 and TRBJ1-1; possible D gene TRBD1, 5 bases. Germline CDR1 is SGHVS and CDR2 is FNYEAQ. The CDR3 runs to 14 residues. V was trimmed by 1 base and J by 3 bases, leaving 9 bases between them. The CDR3 bases are TGTGCCAGCAGCTTAGTCATAGGGGACACTGAAGCTTTCTTT. This encodes CASSLVIGDTEAFF. Drawing the rest from reference TRBV7-6 and TRBJ1-1, the complete variable domain is GAGVSQSPRYKVTKRGQDVALRCDPISGHVSLYWYRQALGQGPEFLTYFNYEAQQDKSGLPNDRFSAERPEGSISTLTIQRTEQRDSAMYRCASSLVIGDTEAFFGQGTRLTVV.

CDR3 coding DNA: TGTGCCAGCTCACCGGGACAGAACACTCAGCCCCAGCATTTT. It translates to CASSPGQNTQPQHF. The chain recombines TRBV18 with TRBJ1-5; 7 bases map to TRBD1. V lost 3 bases, J lost 6 bases, and 5 bases stayed unmatched. The CDR3 is made up of 14 amino acids. Germline V gives CDR1 KGHSH, CDR2 LQKENI. Full variable domain (missing parts from reference TRBV18 and TRBJ1-5): NAGVMQNPRHLVRRRGQEARLRCSPMKGHSHVYWYRQLPEEGLKFMVYLQKENIIDESGMPKERFSAEFPKEGPSILRIQQVVRGDSAAYFCASSPGQNTQPQHFGDGTRLSIL.

The chain couples TRBV6-2 or TRBV6-3 to TRBJ1-2; D is uncertain. V was cut by 2 bases and J by 4 bases, with 11 bases left in between. Germline CDR1 and CDR2: MNHEY and SVGEGT. CDR3 length equals 14 residues. CDR3 amino acids: CASSYDGPRYGYTF. The CDR3 DNA is TGTGCCAGCAGTTACGATGGCCCCCGCTATGGCTACACCTTC.

This clonotype is medium-sized within its sample. The chain carries TRBV11-1 and TRBJ1-5, with a tentative D call TRBD1 (5 bases). Between the trimmed V and J ends, which lost 5 bases and 1 base, there was a span of 9 bases. The CDR3 totals 14 residues. Germline assignment: CDR1 SGHAT and CDR2 FQDESV (reference sequence). The CDR3: CASSLGDSNQPQHF. CDR3 DNA sequence: TGTGCCAGCAGCCTTGGGGACAGCAATCAGCCCCAGCATTTT.

The chain combines TRBV11-2 with TRBJ2-2; TRBD2 agrees at 8 bases. The germline gives CDR1 SGHAT, CDR2 FQNNGV. The ends lost 5 bases at V and 6 bases at J; junction bases unmatched: 5. CDR3 length: 14 residues. CDR3: CASSLGTRAGELFF. The CDR3 DNA reads as TGTGCCAGCAGCCTAGGGACTAGGGCCGGGGAGCTGTTTTTT.

The V gene is TRBV6-5, the J gene TRBJ2-5; tentative D call: TRBD2 (7 bases). The germline CDR1 and CDR2 sequences are MNHEY and SVGAGI. The V end was cut by 9 bases, the J end by 2 bases, with 19 bases between. The CDR3 loop spans 15 amino acids. CDR3 bases: TGTGCCAGTCTGGGGGGGCGCCCGATGCAAGAGACCCAGTACTTC. Protein product: CASLGGRPMQETQYF.